This T cell receptor beta chain was observed in a study of T cell repertoires in cytomegalovirus infection. Study-level background: An indication of both CMV infection and matching HLA type came from public TCR beta signatures. Regarding the study as a whole: Cumulative frequency of public TCR beta families picked out carriers of CMV plus the relevant HLA. Dominating the ex vivo response were TCR beta clonotypes that were CMV-specific and HLA-C-restricted.

TCRdb reprocessed the reads with MiXCR, giving one entry per CDR3 protein. The sample holds around 530,000 distinct CDR3 sequences, roughly 29% seen once. Note on this clonotype: Its target is unknown.

The CDR3 is 15 amino acids. J lost 7 bases, V lost 1 base, and 9 bases had no gene match. Germline loops: CDR1 DFQATT, CDR2 SNEGSKA (reference sequence). The chain uses TRBV20-1 and TRBJ2-1; 8 bases map to TRBD2. Sequencing was carried out using PBMCs. The receptor's source is a human donor in good health (CMV status not recorded). Some clones in this sample may be carry-over from other donors' samples. CDR3 residues: CSARGGGTRMNEQFF. CDR3 sequence (DNA): TGCAGTGCTAGAGGGGGTGGGACTAGAATGAATGAGCAGTTCTTC.